Below, 19 T cell receptor beta chains from the same sample are listed, as sequenced in a study of PD-L1 blockade in urothelial cancer. The repertoire was sequenced with immunoSEQ multiplex PCR; TCRdb's copy has only in-frame clones and lacks some. The sample includes tens of thousands of clones, approximately 86% of them seen just once. The sequencing here drew on PBMCs, taken around atezolizumab (anti-PD-L1) treatment. These receptors were taken from a man between 60 and 70 years old with urothelial cancer.

This sequence joins TRBV5-1 and TRBJ2-7; 8 bases are a match to TRBD2. With 4 bases clipped from V and 2 bases from J, the junction kept 5 bases outside the gene matches. CDR1 and CDR2 from the germline V gene are SGHRS and YFSETQ. The CDR3 is made up of 14 amino acids. As DNA, the CDR3 is TGCGCCAGCAGCCAAACTAGCGGACCCTACGAGCAGTACTTC. As protein: CASSQTSGPYEQYF.

The J gene is TRBJ1-3, the V gene TRBV5-1, with 8 bases that match TRBD1. Germline lookup yields CDR1 SGHRS and CDR2 YFSETQ. V dropped 4 bases and J dropped 0; count of bases not matched to a gene: 9. This CDR3 has 17 residues. The CDR3 coding sequence is TGCGCCAGCAGCCCGACCCCAGGGGGCAGCTCTGGAAACACCATATATTTT. It translates to CASSPTPGGSSGNTIYF.

The rearrangement links TRBV5-1 to TRBJ2-3, with a possible D match to TRBD2 (5 bases). The V and J ends lost 0 bases and 3 bases respectively, with 11 bases between them. In germline, CDR1 is SGHRS, CDR2 YFSETQ. The CDR3 contains 15 residues. Here the CDR3 DNA reads TGCGCCAGCAGCTTGGTAAGCGGATCAACAGATACGCAGTATTTT. Amino acids: CASSLVSGSTDTQYF.

CDR3 residues: CASSPPRQGYQETQYF. The CDR3 nucleotides are TGTGCCAGCAGCCCCCCCAGGCAGGGGTACCAAGAGACCCAGTACTTC. This chain joins TRBV9 and TRBJ2-5, with D possibly TRBD1 on 6 matching bases. Trimming took 4 bases from V and 0 from J, leaving 16 bases between them. Germline V gene data show CDR1 as SGDLS and CDR2 as YYNGEE. The length of the CDR3 is 16 residues.

The count of this clone is one. The rearrangement joins TRBV28 to TRBJ2-7, with a tentative D call TRBD2 (5 bases). Germline CDR1 is MDHEN and CDR2 is SYDVKM. The CDR3 runs to 14 residues. Trimming removed 3 bases from V and 2 bases from J, with 11 bases in between. The CDR3 region has the DNA TGTGCCAGCAGTTTTGAGGGAGCCACCTACGAGCAGTACTTC. This translates into CASSFEGATYEQYF. Combining the CDR3 with reference TRBV28 and TRBJ2-7 gives the whole variable domain DVKVTQSSRYLVKRTGEKVFLECVQDMDHENMFWYRQDPGLGLRLIYFSYDVKMKEKGDIPEGYSVSREKKERFSLILESASTNQTSMYLCASSFEGATYEQYFGPGTRLTVT.

The rearrangement joins TRBV5-1 to TRBJ2-7, with a possible D match to TRBD2 (5 bases). V was trimmed by 1 base and J by 0 bases, leaving 8 bases between them. CDR1 is SGHRS, CDR2 YFSETQ, per germline. There are 14 residues in the CDR3. The CDR3 sequence: CASSLSSSSYEQYF. In DNA, the CDR3 is TGCGCCAGCAGCTTGTCTAGCAGCTCCTACGAGCAGTACTTC.

The rearrangement links TRBV29-1 to TRBJ1-2, with D uncertain. The germline V gene encodes CDR1 SQVTM and CDR2 ANQGSEA. V lost 3 bases, J lost 3 bases, and 17 bases lay in between. The CDR3 runs to 15 residues. CDR3 sequence: CSVEGGPPLDYGYTF. The DNA of the CDR3 is TGCAGCGTTGAGGGAGGTCCACCGCTCGACTATGGCTACACCTTC.

The chain couples TRBV11-2 to TRBJ2-4, with 7 bases aligning to TRBD1. CDR1 and CDR2 (germline): SGHAT, FQNNGV. Losses at the gene ends were 5 bases for V and 0 bases for J; bases not matched to a gene: 7. The CDR3 length is 16 residues. CDR3 region: CASSKGQAIAKNIQYF. The CDR3 nucleotides are TGTGCCAGCAGCAAAGGACAGGCCATAGCCAAAAACATTCAGTACTTC.

The chain has TRBV7-2 and TRBJ1-2, with D tentatively TRBD1 (6 bases). The CDR3 sequence is 16 residues long. Trimming took 5 bases from V and 8 from J, leaving 24 bases between them. Germline CDR1 SGHTA, CDR2 FQGNSA. CDR3 nucleotide sequence: TGTGCCAGCAGCGCCACGATTGTAACAGGGCAAGGGGGCTACACCTTC. Translated: CASSATIVTGQGGYTF.

This sequence joins TRBV12-1 and TRBJ2-5; the table calls TRBD1, which could not be checked here. TRBV12-1 corresponds to a pseudogene. This CDR3 has 15 residues. Written as DNA, the CDR3 is TGTGCCAGCAGATTCCCTGACAGAGAACAAGAGACCCAGTACTTC. It yields the protein CASRFPDREQETQYF.

V is TRBV6-5 and J is TRBJ2-1; D possibly corresponds to TRBD1 (6 bases). Germline CDR1 is MNHEY and CDR2 is SVGAGI. Deletions cut 6 bases from V and 8 bases from J, with 20 bases between. The CDR3 is made up of 15 amino acids. CDR3 residues: CASSPRGQPFDEQFF. The DNA of the CDR3 is TGTGCCAGCAGCCCCAGGGGACAACCCTTCGATGAGCAGTTCTTC.

The chain combines TRBV5-8 with TRBJ2-1, with D possibly TRBD1 on 6 matching bases. The CDR3 extends over 15 amino acids. The V end was cut by 4 bases, the J end by 8 bases, with 19 bases between. Germline V gene data show CDR1 as SGHTS and CDR2 as YDEGEE. Here the CDR3 reads CASSEGQGMVDEQFF. The CDR3 nucleotides are TGTGCCAGCAGCGAAGGGCAGGGGATGGTCGATGAGCAGTTCTTC. Drawing the rest from reference TRBV5-8 and TRBJ2-1, the complete variable domain is EAGVTQSPTHLIKTRGQQATLRCSPISGHTSVYWYQQALGLGLQFLLWYDEGEERNRGNFPPRFSGRQFPNYSSELNVNALELEDSALYLCASSEGQGMVDEQFFGPGTRLTVL.

The rearrangement links TRBV19 to TRBJ2-1, with TRBD2 matching 8 bases. After removal of 1 base from V and 2 bases from J, the junction contained 4 bases not matched to a gene. Germline CDR1 is LNHDA and CDR2 is SQIVND (reference sequence). This CDR3 has 16 amino acids. CDR3 sequence: CASSIGSGAAYNEQFF. CDR3 sequence (DNA): TGTGCCAGTAGTATAGGTAGCGGGGCCGCCTACAATGAGCAGTTCTTC.

The chain couples TRBV6-4 to TRBJ1-1, with D possibly matching TRBD1 (5 bases). Per the germline V gene, CDR1 is MRHNA and CDR2 is SNTAGT. This CDR3 is 13 amino acids long. V lost 6 bases, J lost 3 bases, and 11 bases lay in between. CDR3 bases: TGTGCCAGCAGCAGGGTTTGGGACACTGAAGCTTTCTTT. This gives the protein CASSRVWDTEAFF.

In nucleotides, the CDR3 is TGTGCCTGGGGAGGGGACGCCGGTGAAAAACTGTTTTTT. The encoded protein is CAWGGDAGEKLFF. The genes are TRBV30 and TRBJ1-4; TRBD1 is a possible D gene (5 bases). The CDR3 loop spans 13 amino acids. V gave up 5 bases and J gave up 7 bases, with 14 bases separating them. The V gene's germline CDR1 is GTSNPN and CDR2 SVGIG (reference sequence).

The chain carries TRBV7-2 and TRBJ1-2, with D tentatively TRBD1 (5 bases). The CDR3 sequence is 14 residues long. Trimming removed 5 bases at V and 1 base at J, with 11 bases between. Germline CDR1 and CDR2: SGHTA and FQGNSA. The DNA of the CDR3 is TGTGCCAGCAGCCCTAAACAGGTTAACTATGGCTACACCTTC. Protein sequence: CASSPKQVNYGYTF.

V gene TRBV13 combines with J gene TRBJ1-1; 8 bases align to TRBD1. Losses at the gene ends were 5 bases for V and 3 bases for J; bases not matched to a gene: 17. The CDR3 has 18 amino acids. Germline V gives CDR1 PRHDT, CDR2 FYEKMQ (reference sequence). CDR3 sequence reads: CASSPLATGGKSYTEAFF. CDR3 nucleotides: TGTGCCAGCAGCCCCCTGGCAACAGGGGGTAAGTCGTACACTGAAGCTTTCTTT.

This clone showed up just once. This chain links TRBV2 with TRBJ1-4; 8 bases match TRBD1. CDR1 and CDR2 (germline): SNHLY, FYNNEI. Trimming took 1 base from V and 10 from J; bases not matched to a gene: 11. The CDR3 sequence is 16 residues long. CDR3 DNA: TGTGCCAGCAGTGAAGGTGACAGGACAGGGTCCGCAAAACTGTTTTTT. Translation: CASSEGDRTGSAKLFF.

The chain couples TRBV5-6 to TRBJ1-5; TRBD1 might be the D (5 bases). Trimming pared 4 bases from V and 4 bases from J, leaving 15 bases between. This CDR3 spans 15 amino acids. Germline lookup yields CDR1 SGHDT and CDR2 YYEEEE. CDR3 region: CASSRDGGLNQPQHF. In DNA form, the CDR3 reads TGTGCCAGCAGCCGGGACGGAGGGTTAAATCAGCCCCAGCATTTT.